A single sample is the source of the 9 T cell receptor beta chains below, sequenced in a study of regulatory T cells in long-lasting Graves disease. In building TCR beta libraries, iRepertoire HTBI primers were used together with Arm-PCR of CDR3 regions. TCRdb used MiXCR to reprocess the multiplex PCR reads, holding one entry per CDR3 protein. The table includes more than 400,000 distinct CDR3 sequences, roughly 15% detected once. The time point denotes: newly diagnosed GD, antithyroid drugs for less than 3 months. Isolated PBMC RNA provided the starting material for the TCR library. A further study also used this sample, focusing on T cells in Graves' hyperthyroidism and ophthalmopathy.

The sequenced sample was peripheral blood mononuclear cells (PBMCs), obtained at new diagnosis, from a patient treated with antithyroid drugs. These TCRs come from a woman aged 25 to 45 with Graves disease.

This clonotype was seen many times. The J gene is TRBJ2-7, the V gene TRBV28; 7 bases fit TRBD1. Germline V lookup: CDR1 MDHEN, CDR2 SYDVKM. This CDR3 is built from 14 residues. Trimming cost V 7 bases and J 1 base; bases outside gene matches: 7. DNA of the CDR3: TGTGCCAGCAACATACGACAGGGTTCCTACGAGCAGTACTTC. This codes for CASNIRQGSYEQYF.

This chain joins TRBV20-1 and TRBJ2-1, with 9 nucleotides matching TRBD2. This CDR3 has 17 amino acids. Germline V gene lookup returns CDR1 DFQATT and CDR2 SNEGSKA (reference sequence). The V and J ends lost 0 bases and 4 bases, in that order; junction bases with no gene match: 10. The CDR3 is CSARDYSSSGMYNEQFF. CDR3 sequence (DNA): TGCAGTGCTAGAGATTATAGCTCTAGCGGGATGTACAATGAGCAGTTCTTC.

This clonotype was found many times. The chain recombines TRBV29-1 with TRBJ2-5, with D possibly matching TRBD2 (5 bases). V lost 0 bases to trimming and J lost 7 bases, with 18 bases between them. Germline lookup yields CDR1 SQVTM and CDR2 ANQGSEA. This CDR3 is built from 15 residues. CDR3 nucleotide sequence: TGCAGCGTTGAAGAGTCGCCGAACGGGATCGCGACCCAGTACTTC. This sequence encodes CSVEESPNGIATQYF. The full variable domain, in which reference TRBV29-1 and TRBJ2-5 provide the parts outside the CDR3, is SAVISQKPSRDICQRGTSLTIQCQVDSQVTMMFWYRQQPGQSLTLIATANQGSEATYESGFVIDKFPISRPNLTFSTLTVSNMSPEDSSIYLCSVEESPNGIATQYFGPGTRLLVL.

On this clonotype: This may stem from a read error, because a much larger clone lies one nucleotide away. The chain joins TRBV30 to TRBJ2-1, with D hard to call. This CDR3 is 15 amino acids long. From germline, CDR1 is GTSNPN and CDR2 SVGIG (reference sequence). The CDR3: CAWSGSRSSYSEQFF. The CDR3 nucleotides are TGTGCCTGGAGTGGTAGTAGGAGCTCCTACAGTGAGCAGTTCTTC.

At least ten counts were recorded for this clonotype. The rearrangement uses TRBV20-1 and TRBJ2-7; a possible D gene is TRBD1 (5 bases). The germline V and J ends were trimmed by 4 bases and 7 bases, with 14 bases remaining between them. This CDR3 has 12 amino acids. CDR1 and CDR2 (germline): DFQATT, SNEGSKA (reference sequence). The CDR3 loop is CSANEKGHEQYF. Written as DNA, the CDR3 is TGCAGTGCTAATGAAAAAGGACATGAGCAGTACTTC.

This clonotype was counted many times. V and J are TRBV27 and TRBJ2-1; possibly TRBD2 for D (5 bases). The CDR3 totals 15 residues. The V end was cut by 3 bases, the J end by 1 base, with 10 bases between. Germline V gene lookup returns CDR1 MNHEY and CDR2 SMNVEV (reference sequence). CDR3 protein: CASSLRTGSYNEQFF. CDR3 nucleotides: TGTGCCAGCAGTTTGCGGACGGGATCCTACAATGAGCAGTTCTTC.

Ten or more counts support this clonotype. This chain joins TRBV27 and TRBJ2-1; TRBD2 matches 9 bases. Trimming removed 4 bases from V and 2 bases from J; junction bases left unmatched: 6. Per the germline V gene, CDR1 is MNHEY and CDR2 is SMNVEV (reference sequence). The CDR3 is 16 amino acids. The CDR3 is CASSSPTSGAYNEQFF. Here the CDR3 DNA reads TGTGCCAGCAGTTCCCCGACTAGCGGAGCCTACAATGAGCAGTTCTTC.

This clonotype was counted between two and nine times. This chain connects TRBV28 to TRBJ2-2; 12 nucleotides align to TRBD2. The CDR3 contains 19 residues. V dropped 3 bases and J dropped 6; count of bases not matched to a gene: 14. The V gene's germline CDR1 is MDHEN and CDR2 SYDVKM. CDR3 DNA sequence: TGTGCCAGCAGTTTTAAGAGGCTAGCGGGAGGGCCGGGACCCGGGGAGCTGTTTTTT. Its translation: CASSFKRLAGGPGPGELFF.

V and J are TRBV27 and TRBJ2-6; 8 bases align to TRBD2. The germline CDR1 and CDR2 sequences are MNHEY and SMNVEV (reference sequence). This CDR3 comprises 19 residues. V shed 5 bases, J shed 0 bases, and the junction held 12 bases outside the gene matches. The DNA of the CDR3 is TGTGCCAGCAGTCCCCGAGGGGCGGGAGGTTCCTCTGGGGCCAACGTCCTGACTTTC. Translated, it gives CASSPRGAGGSSGANVLTF.